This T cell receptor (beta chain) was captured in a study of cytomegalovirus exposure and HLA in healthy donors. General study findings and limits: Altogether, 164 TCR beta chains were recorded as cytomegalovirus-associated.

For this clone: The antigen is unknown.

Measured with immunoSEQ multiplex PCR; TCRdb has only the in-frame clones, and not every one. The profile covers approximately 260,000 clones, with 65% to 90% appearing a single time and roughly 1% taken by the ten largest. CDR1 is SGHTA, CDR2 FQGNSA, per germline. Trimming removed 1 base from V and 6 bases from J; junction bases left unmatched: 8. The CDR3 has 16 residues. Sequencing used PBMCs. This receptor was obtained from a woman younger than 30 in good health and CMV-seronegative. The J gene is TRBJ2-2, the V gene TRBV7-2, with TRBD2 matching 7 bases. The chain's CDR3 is CASSLGGGTFPGELFF. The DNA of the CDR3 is TGTGCCAGCAGCTTAGGGGGGGGTACCTTCCCCGGGGAGCTGTTTTTT.